These 30 T cell receptor beta chains were all obtained from the same sample, sequenced in a study of blood T cells in healthy people across ages. A second PCR of about 6 to 11 cycles used a sample-barcoded 5' primer and a J-beta primer mix. TCRdb ran MiXCR on the 5' RACE reads and lists one entry per CDR3 protein. The repertoire includes 1.5 million to 2 million distinct CDR3 sequences, roughly 30% of them detected once, and roughly 8.2% sits in the top ten. The sample was blood. The receptors come from a woman aged 25 to 45 in good health.

This clonotype was counted between two and nine times. A single base separates this from a much larger clone, so it may be a read error. V and J are TRBV20-1 and TRBJ2-7, with 9 bases aligning to TRBD2. From germline, CDR1 is DFQATT and CDR2 SNEGSKA (reference sequence). CDR3 length: 14 residues. CDR3 amino acids: CSTRPASGELEQYF. CDR3 DNA: TGCAGTACTAGGCCGGCTAGCGGGGAACTCGAGCAGTACTTC.

The rearrangement links TRBV3-1 to TRBJ1-6; a possible D gene is TRBD1 (6 bases). Germline CDR1 and CDR2: LGHDT and YNNKEL (reference sequence). Trimming shortened V by 1 base and J by 9 bases, and 10 bases separated the two germline ends. The CDR3 is 14 residues long. The CDR3 sequence is CASSQGGAVSPLHF. CDR3 coding DNA: TGTGCCAGCAGCCAAGGGGGGGCTGTTTCACCCCTCCACTTT.

V is TRBV19 and J is TRBJ2-7; TRBD2 matches 8 bases. The CDR3 runs to 14 residues. Germline lookup yields CDR1 LNHDA and CDR2 SQIVND (reference sequence). Unmatched junction bases numbered 8, after V lost 5 bases and J lost 5 bases. CDR3 nucleotides: TGTGCCAGTAGTGCGGGACTAGAAATCGACGAGCAGTACTTC. This sequence encodes CASSAGLEIDEQYF.

The rearrangement links TRBV5-1 to TRBJ2-3; the D call may be TRBD1 or TRBD2 (5 bases each). Germline lookup yields CDR1 SGHRS and CDR2 YFSETQ. CDR3 length: 15 residues. V dropped 0 bases and J dropped 4 bases, with 12 bases sitting between them. CDR3 sequence: CASSLAGTGSDTQYF. The CDR3 nucleotides read TGCGCCAGCAGCTTGGCCGGGACGGGGTCAGATACGCAGTATTTT.

This clonotype was found many times. V gene TRBV12-3 or TRBV12-4 combines with J gene TRBJ2-7; maybe TRBD2 (5 bases). This CDR3 contains 12 residues. The V gene lost 6 bases and the J gene lost 3 bases, with 9 bases spanning the gap. The CDR3 loop reads CASRKGSYEQYF. CDR3 sequence (DNA): TGTGCCAGCAGGAAAGGGAGCTACGAGCAGTACTTC.

The sample holds many counts of this clonotype. This chain uses TRBV7-2 with TRBJ2-5, with a tentative D call TRBD1 (6 bases). This CDR3 is built from 16 residues. V was pared by 2 bases and J by 5 bases, with 18 bases between. Germline assignment: CDR1 SGHTA and CDR2 FQGNSA. In nucleotides, the CDR3 is TGTGCCAGCAGCTTAAGGGGGACACGTAGCAGGGAGACCCAGTACTTC. The encoded protein is CASSLRGTRSRETQYF.

This clonotype was seen at least ten times. The chain recombines TRBV4-1 with TRBJ2-3; D is ambiguous. CDR3 length: 12 amino acids. CDR1 is MGHRA and CDR2 is YSYEKL in the germline V gene. V lost 2 bases to trimming and J lost 6 bases, with 6 bases between them. The CDR3 protein is CASSQISDTQYF. CDR3 DNA: TGCGCCAGCAGCCAAATATCGGATACGCAGTATTTT.

This clonotype was observed a handful of times. The rearrangement joins TRBV12-3 or TRBV12-4 to TRBJ2-3; 8 nucleotides line up with TRBD2. After removal of 7 bases from V and 6 bases from J, the junction contained 9 bases not matched to a gene. The CDR3 is 14 residues long. Here the CDR3 reads CASTLFSGEDTQYF. Written as DNA, the CDR3 is TGTGCCAGCACCTTATTTAGCGGGGAGGATACGCAGTATTTT.

The gene calls are TRBV7-9 and TRBJ2-7; TRBD2 agrees at 14 bases. This CDR3 region has 16 residues. J lost 5 bases, V lost 0 bases, and 3 bases had no gene match. Germline V gene lookup returns CDR1 SEHNR and CDR2 FQNEAQ (reference sequence). The CDR3 coding sequence is TGTGCCAGCAGCTTAGCGACTAGCGGGGGGGGCAACGAGCAGTACTTC. Translated: CASSLATSGGGNEQYF.

This clonotype was detected ten times or more. This chain uses TRBV7-2 with TRBJ2-7; 7 positions match TRBD1. V lost 5 bases, J lost 2 bases, and 9 bases stayed unmatched. Germline lookup yields CDR1 SGHTA and CDR2 FQGNSA. The CDR3 length is 15 residues. CDR3 in amino acids: CASSPLGTATYEQYF. The CDR3 nucleotides are TGTGCCAGCAGCCCCCTCGGGACAGCAACCTACGAGCAGTACTTC.

The chain employs TRBV20-1 and TRBJ1-4, with TRBD1 as a possible D gene (5 bases). Trimming removed 6 bases at V and 4 bases at J, with 18 bases between. The germline gives CDR1 DFQATT, CDR2 SNEGSKA (reference sequence). CDR3 length: 15 amino acids. CDR3 coding DNA: TGCAGTGCCGAACAGCCGGGACGTATTAATGAAAAACTGTTTTTT. Translation: CSAEQPGRINEKLFF.

This chain joins TRBV20-1 and TRBJ1-6; no firm D call. CDR3 length equals 17 residues. Trimming left V 4 bases short and J 0 bases short, with 16 bases between. The germline gives CDR1 DFQATT, CDR2 SNEGSKA (reference sequence). DNA for the CDR3: TGCAGTGCTATGGGCGGTCAGGCGAGCTCCTATAATTCACCCCTCCACTTT. Its protein is CSAMGGQASSYNSPLHF.

This clonotype was seen only once. J is TRBJ2-2 and V is TRBV10-3; D perhaps matches TRBD2 (5 bases). CDR3 length: 13 residues. V was shortened by 5 bases and J by 7 bases, with 11 bases between the two germline ends. Germline CDR1 and CDR2: ENHRY and SYGVKD. This chain's CDR3 is CAISTPRDGELFF. The CDR3 DNA reads as TGTGCCATCAGTACACCACGGGACGGGGAGCTGTTTTTT.

In its sample, this clonotype was seen many times. The chain joins TRBV6-5 to TRBJ2-5; 11 nucleotides align to TRBD1. The end of the DNA is better explained by TRBJ2-7, so the J call may be wrong. The CDR3 is 14 amino acids. Germline assignment: CDR1 MNHEY and CDR2 SVGAGI. CDR3 nucleotides: TGTGCCAGCAGCACCACGGGACAGGGGGACGAGCAGTACTTC. The encoded protein is CASSTTGQGDEQYF.

In its sample, this clonotype was seen a few times. The chain recombines TRBV20-1 with TRBJ1-2, with D possibly being TRBD1 (6 bases). The CDR3 sequence is 12 residues long. The germline gives CDR1 DFQATT, CDR2 SNEGSKA (reference sequence). V was cut by 4 bases and J by 8 bases, with 14 bases left in between. The CDR3 coding sequence is TGCAGTGCTACCGCAGGGGATAGGGGCTACACCTTC. Its translation: CSATAGDRGYTF.

The J gene is TRBJ1-2, the V gene TRBV7-2, with D unclear. This CDR3 is 11 amino acids long. Trimming removed 10 bases from V and 3 bases from J, with 9 bases in between. Germline V lookup: CDR1 SGHTA, CDR2 FQGNSA. The CDR3 loop reads CAIRTYYGYTF. CDR3 nucleotide sequence: TGTGCCATAAGGACGTACTATGGCTACACCTTC.

CDR3 sequence: CASSLGTGTTRDAIYF. The CDR3 DNA sequence: TGTGCCAGCAGCTTAGGTACCGGGACAACGAGGGACGCCATATATTTT. The J gene is TRBJ1-3, the V gene TRBV11-2, with D possibly matching TRBD1 (6 bases). Between the trimmed V and J ends, which lost 1 base and 11 bases, there was a span of 21 bases. The CDR3 runs 16 residues. Looked up from germline, CDR1 is SGHAT and CDR2 is FQNNGV. Combining the CDR3 with reference TRBV11-2 and TRBJ1-3 gives the whole variable domain EAGVAQSPRYKIIEKRQSVAFWCNPISGHATLYWYQQILGQGPKLLIQFQNNGVVDDSQLPKDRFSAERLKGVDSTLKIQPAKLEDSAVYLCASSLGTGTTRDAIYFGEGSWLTVV.

The gene calls are TRBV6-2 or TRBV6-3 and TRBJ1-1; D possibly corresponds to TRBD1 (6 bases). The germline gives CDR1 MNHEY, CDR2 SVGEGT. There are 14 residues in the CDR3. The ends were cut back, 7 bases at V and 0 bases at J, with 12 bases in the middle. CDR3: CASIRGRVNTEAFF. The CDR3 DNA sequence: TGTGCCAGCATCCGGGGGCGGGTGAACACTGAAGCTTTCTTT.

This clonotype was counted only a few times. V usage is TRBV7-2 and J usage is TRBJ2-7; 7 nucleotides line up with TRBD2. The V and J ends lost 3 bases and 0 bases, in that order; junction bases with no gene match: 5. CDR3 length equals 15 residues. Germline V gene data show CDR1 as SGHTA and CDR2 as FQGNSA. The CDR3 coding sequence is TGTGCCAGCAGCTTGCCTAGCGGCCACTCCTACGAGCAGTACTTC. Residues: CASSLPSGHSYEQYF.

This clonotype was observed at least ten times. The gene calls are TRBV5-1 and TRBJ2-7; 12 nucleotides line up with TRBD2. The CDR3 length is 14 residues. The ends lost 5 bases at V and 3 bases at J; junction bases unmatched: 3. Germline V CDR1 and CDR2: SGHRS, YFSETQ. CDR3 DNA sequence: TGCGCCAGCAGTAGGACTAGCGGGAACTACGAGCAGTACTTC. Encoded protein: CASSRTSGNYEQYF.

On this clonotype itself: The junction shows a germline mismatch at one end, possibly a read error. The chain combines TRBV20-1 with TRBJ2-7; 13 nucleotides match TRBD2. The CDR3 sequence is 15 residues long. CDR1 DFQATT and CDR2 SNEGSKA come from the germline V gene (reference sequence). The DNA for the CDR3 is TGCTGTGCTAGAGATGGGACTAGCGGGGTGTACGAGCAGTACTTC. It specifies CCARDGTSGVYEQYF.

The chain employs TRBV24-1 and TRBJ2-3; 8 bases fit TRBD1. The V and J ends lost 5 bases and 2 bases, in that order; junction bases with no gene match: 8. The CDR3 consists of 16 residues. Germline V gene lookup returns CDR1 KGHDR and CDR2 SFDVKD. The CDR3 DNA is TGTGCCACCAGTGGGCCCGGGACAGGCTACACAGATACGCAGTATTTT. Translating it yields CATSGPGTGYTDTQYF.

Of note for this clonotype: Possible read error: a much larger clone is one base away. CDR3 amino acids: CTSSLSDSGYEQYF. CDR3 in DNA: TGTACCAGCAGCTTATCCGACAGCGGCTACGAGCAGTACTTC. V is TRBV11-2 and J is TRBJ2-4, with D perhaps TRBD1 or TRBD2 (5 bases each). The closer fit of TRBJ2-7 to the DNA end suggests the J call may be wrong. Germline CDR1 SGHAT, CDR2 FQNNGV. This CDR3 comprises 14 residues.

This clonotype was observed a few times. The genes are TRBV28 and TRBJ2-1; the match to TRBD2 covers 8 bases. This CDR3 comprises 14 residues. Germline-derived CDR1 and CDR2 are MDHEN and SYDVKM. The J segment lost 5 bases and the V segment lost 7 bases, leaving 7 bases of the junction unmatched. The CDR3 is CASTPREGHNEQFF. The CDR3 region has the DNA TGTGCCAGCACCCCCCGGGAGGGGCACAATGAGCAGTTCTTC.

The chain carries TRBV11-2 and TRBJ2-2; 8 bases align to TRBD1. Germline V gene lookup returns CDR1 SGHAT and CDR2 FQNNGV. The V segment lost 4 bases and the J segment 2 bases; nucleotides outside the gene matches: 3. The length of the CDR3 is 15 residues. CDR3 residues: CASSYTGGNTGELFF. The CDR3 DNA follows: TGTGCCAGCAGCTACACAGGGGGAAACACCGGGGAGCTGTTTTTT.

The V and J genes are TRBV7-2 and TRBJ2-6; possible D gene TRBD2, 6 bases. V lost 3 bases and J lost 3, with 21 bases in between. CDR3 size: 19 residues. CDR1 and CDR2 from the germline V gene are SGHTA and FQGNSA. In nucleotides, the CDR3 is TGTGCCAGCAGCTTTAATTTGGCGGGGATCTCTGGTGGGGCCAACGTCCTGACTTTC. This gives the protein CASSFNLAGISGGANVLTF. The full variable domain, rest sourced from reference TRBV7-2 and TRBJ2-6, is GAGVSQSPSNKVTEKGKDVELRCDPISGHTALYWYRQSLGQGLEFLIYFQGNSAPDKSGLPSDRFSAERTGGSVSTLTIQRTQQEDSAVYLCASSFNLAGISGGANVLTFGAGSRLTVL.

As for this clonotype: A clone one base away is much larger, so this may be a read error. The chain is built from TRBV9 and TRBJ2-5; 8 bases line up with TRBD2. The CDR3 consists of 18 residues. Germline CDR1 and CDR2: SGDLS and YYNGEE. V trimming: 2 bases; J trimming: 11 bases; junction bases outside the gene matches: 23. The DNA for the CDR3 is TGTGCCAGCAGCGTGGGGGTGGGGCCGGGACTAGGCGGGAATGAGCAGTACTTC. Protein product: CASSVGVGPGLGGNEQYF.

This rearrangement joins TRBV2 to TRBJ1-1; D is ambiguous. This CDR3 is built from 13 residues. Trimming left V 5 bases short and J 1 base short, with 8 bases between. CDR1 and CDR2 (germline): SNHLY, FYNNEI. The chain's CDR3 is CASSYYQNTEAFF. The CDR3 coding sequence is TGTGCCAGCAGTTACTATCAGAACACTGAAGCTTTCTTT.

The table lists this clonotype with many counts. V gene TRBV6-6 combines with J gene TRBJ2-7; 8 bases agree with TRBD1. The junction had 10 bases not matched to a gene; V was cut back by 5 bases and J by 7 bases. This CDR3 is built from 14 residues. Germline values: CDR1 MNHNY, CDR2 SVGAGI (reference sequence). The DNA of the CDR3 is TGTGCCAGCAGTACCTCGCAGGGGGCTGAAGAGCAGTACTTC. Its protein is CASSTSQGAEEQYF.

This clonotype was observed a few times. The chain carries TRBV7-9 and TRBJ1-2, with D unclear. The CDR3 length is 14 residues. V gave up 5 bases and J gave up 7 bases, with 17 bases separating them. Germline V lookup: CDR1 SEHNR, CDR2 FQNEAQ (reference sequence). Written as DNA, the CDR3 is TGTGCCAGCAGCCTCGCGGAGGGTCTGGTTGGCTACACCTTC. Translation: CASSLAEGLVGYTF.